This TCR beta chain was identified in a study of blood T cell repertoires in COVID-19 (dated by TCRdb to 2020 to 2021). With respect to the entire study: Samples covering the acute and convalescent phases of COVID-19 were provided by collaborators in the United States, Italy and Spain. The prospective study material was composed of cDNA or gDNA derived from T cells, B-cell-depleted T cells, or PBMCs. Deeply sampled blood TCRbeta repertoires from subjects exposed to, actively infected with, or recovered from COVID-19 were included in the dataset. The repertoires were released in a freely available public database meant as a resource for research on the immune response to SARS-CoV-2. The samples were drawn from two sources: the first 160 participants of the ongoing ImmuneRACE study, and 1,200 or so subjects contributed by 6 global collaborators. Sample metadata almost always included a de-identified subject ID, COVID-19 status, age in years and sex. Where available, HLA class I and class II types were obtained from metadata supplied by the sample provider rather than from assay-based typing. What the work shows at the level of the full study, not this receptor alone: The quantity of clinical and demographic metadata differed by source and by participant and was supplied without curation.

The immunoSEQ Assay, a bias-controlled multiplex PCR, was used to amplify TCRbeta CDR3 regions from genomic DNA. Concerning the study's data processing: The number of nucleated cells in each sample was estimated from the amplification of reference gene primers within the assay. Sequence reads were collapsed and filtered to measure the absolute abundance of every unique TCRbeta CDR3 rearrangement. For each sample, productive Simpson clonality was calculated as the square root of Simpson's diversity index over productive rearrangements. TCRdb limited this immuneACCESS table to in-frame rearrangements with V and J called. A share of clones is missing; checked studies link under half to unresolved V genes, and the rest is unexplained. V and J calls and clone size come straight from that table; D and trimming were deduced from the DNA. The sample data list about 160,000 clones, and approximately 95% of these were observed just once. The ten largest clones represent around 4.6% of the sample.

Each collaborating institution followed its own protocols to collect whole blood in K2EDTA tubes. For TCRbeta analysis, collaborators shipped samples as frozen whole blood, isolated PBMCs, or DNA extracted from either of those sample types. The CDR1 and CDR2 encoded by the germline V gene (reference sequence) are GTSNPN and SVGIG. The CDR3 holds 14 amino acids from the cysteine to the phenylalanine. The sequence is cut down to CDR3 DNA, 42 bases in frame from base 1. V trim: 0 bases; J trim: 5 bases; unmatched bases: 6. Comment on this clone: Its binding antigen is unknown. No base-level quality is on record; no much larger clone is a single base apart.

Specimen: peripheral blood. The rearrangement joined TRBV30 to TRBJ2-5, with 7 central nucleotides matching TRBD1. The origin of this receptor is a woman aged 45-59 years with acute or convalescent COVID-19. CDR3 loop: CAWSVRGQWETQYF. The DNA sequence is TGTGCCTGGAGTGTAAGGGGGCAGTGGGAGACCCAGTACTTC.